This paragraph reports one TCR beta chain. What it binds is unknown. The CDR3 is made up of 16 amino acids. The V segment lost 4 bases and the J segment 4 bases; nucleotides outside the gene matches: 10. Per the germline V gene, CDR1 is SGHRS and CDR2 is YFSETQ. Use of 60 Vbeta and 13 Jbeta primers characterized the PCR. Repertoires were generated with immunoSEQ multiplex PCR, while TCRdb's copy carries only in-frame clones and drops some. The data contain about 220,000 clones, over 65% of them seen just once; the ten biggest clones take up 0.63%. Healthy bone marrow donors formed the donor group. The source of the sample is a study of cytomegalovirus exposure and HLA in healthy donors. Study-wide points: Previously analyzed data showed that most TCR beta V segments were productive at a frequency of about 87% or about 30%.

The V and J genes are TRBV5-1 and TRBJ2-2, with 7 positions matching TRBD1. Sequencing used PBMCs. This TCR came from a man between 18 and 35 years old in good health and CMV-seronegative. The CDR3 coding sequence is TGCGCCAGCAGCAGCCGGGACAGCGTCGGCACCGGGGAGCTGTTTTTT. Protein sequence: CASSSRDSVGTGELFF.